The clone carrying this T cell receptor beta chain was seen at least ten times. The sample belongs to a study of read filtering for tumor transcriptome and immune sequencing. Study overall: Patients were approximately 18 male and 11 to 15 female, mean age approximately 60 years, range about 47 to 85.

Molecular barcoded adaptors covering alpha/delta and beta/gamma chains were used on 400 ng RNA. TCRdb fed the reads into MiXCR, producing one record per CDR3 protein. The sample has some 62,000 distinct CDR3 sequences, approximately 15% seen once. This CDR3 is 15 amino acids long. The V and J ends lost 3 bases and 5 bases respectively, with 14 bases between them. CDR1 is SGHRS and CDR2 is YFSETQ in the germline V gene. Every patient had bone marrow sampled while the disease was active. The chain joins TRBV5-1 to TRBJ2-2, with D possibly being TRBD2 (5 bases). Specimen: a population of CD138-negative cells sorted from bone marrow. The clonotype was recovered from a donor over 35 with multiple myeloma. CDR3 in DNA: TGCGCCAGCAGCTCTAGCAACGAACGTACCGGGGAGCTGTTTTTT. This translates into CASSSSNERTGELFF.